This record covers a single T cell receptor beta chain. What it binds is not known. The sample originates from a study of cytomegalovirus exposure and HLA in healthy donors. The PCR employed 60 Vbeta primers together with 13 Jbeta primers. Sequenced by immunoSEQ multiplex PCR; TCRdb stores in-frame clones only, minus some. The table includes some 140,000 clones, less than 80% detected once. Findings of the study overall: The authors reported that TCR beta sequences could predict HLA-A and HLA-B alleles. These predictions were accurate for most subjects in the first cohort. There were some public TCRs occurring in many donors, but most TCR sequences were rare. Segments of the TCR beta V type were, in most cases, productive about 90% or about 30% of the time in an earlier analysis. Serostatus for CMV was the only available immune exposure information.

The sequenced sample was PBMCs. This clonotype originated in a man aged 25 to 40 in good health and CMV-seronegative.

DNA of the CDR3: TGTGCCAGTAGTCATATGGACAGGCAAAGCTCCTACAATGAGCAGTTCTTC. Amino acid sequence: CASSHMDRQSSYNEQFF. V is TRBV19 and J is TRBJ2-1; TRBD1 matches at 7 bases. This CDR3 has 17 amino acids. Germline-derived CDR1 and CDR2 are LNHDA and SQIVND (reference sequence). J gave up 0 bases and V 5 bases, and 10 bases lay outside the gene matches.